The clone carrying this T cell receptor (beta chain) is a singleton in its sample. The sample originates from a study of cytomegalovirus exposure and HLA in healthy donors. Trimming removed 4 bases at V and 0 bases at J, with 10 bases between. CDR1 and CDR2 from the germline V gene are LNHDA and SQIVND (reference sequence). CDR3 length: 16 residues. The PCR ran on 60 Vbeta and 13 Jbeta primers. The repertoire was sequenced with immunoSEQ multiplex PCR; TCRdb's copy has only in-frame clones and lacks some. The sample gives roughly 99,000 clones, more than 70% of which show up once; roughly 2.3% is in the top ten.

The TCR comes from a man aged 18 to 29 in good health and CMV-seronegative. This chain connects TRBV19 to TRBJ1-6; D not resolved. The sequencing input was PBMCs. The CDR3 coding sequence is TGTGCCAGTAGTAGAGGTATCGGCTCCTATAATTCACCCCTCCACTTT. It translates to CASSRGIGSYNSPLHF.